The 14 T cell receptor beta chains listed next were all sequenced from one sample in a study of shared clonotypes between healthy human individuals (dated by TCRdb to 2020 to 2021). Library preparation employed the immunoSEQ multiplex PCR assay. This immuneACCESS table, as held by TCRdb, lists in-frame sequences with V and J called but not all clones. Of the missing ones, under half trace to an unresolved V gene in checked studies; the others have no known cause. A total of under 200,000 clones appear in this sample, roughly 91% of them only once. The ten biggest clones cover around 0.067% of the sample. Sequenced sample: naive CD4+ T cells sorted from blood. The sample's cell subset or site, from its label and the paper: CD45RA+ positively selected. The receptor source for this set is a woman aged 30 to 39 in good health.

CDR3 amino acids: CASSLDRGGYGYTF. For the CDR3, the DNA is TGCGCCAGCAGCTTGGACAGGGGTGGCTATGGCTACACCTTC. The chain carries TRBV5-1 and TRBJ1-2; 7 bases align to TRBD1. This CDR3 has 14 residues. CDR1 is SGHRS and CDR2 is YFSETQ in the germline V gene. Germline trimming cut 0 bases from V and 4 bases from J; bases unmatched to any gene: 3. Variable domain in full (rest from reference TRBV5-1 and TRBJ1-2): KAGVTQTPRYLIKTRGQQVTLSCSPISGHRSVSWYQQTPGQGLQFLFEYFSETQRNKGNFPGRFSGRQFSNSRSEMNVSTLELGDSALYLCASSLDRGGYGYTFGSGTRLTVV.

The chain combines TRBV4-1 with TRBJ2-6, with D uncertain. V gave up 6 bases and J gave up 0 bases, with 12 bases separating them. This CDR3 comprises 16 residues. Per the germline V gene, CDR1 is MGHRA and CDR2 is YSYEKL. DNA of the CDR3: TGCGCCAGCAGGGGCACCAAGAGCTCTGGGGCCAACGTCCTGACTTTC. Translating it yields CASRGTKSSGANVLTF.

V usage is TRBV5-1 and J usage is TRBJ2-3, with D perhaps being TRBD1 or TRBD2 (6 bases each). Deletions cut 6 bases from V and 2 bases from J, with 22 bases between. This CDR3 spans 17 amino acids. Per germline, CDR1 SGHRS and CDR2 YFSETQ. DNA for the CDR3: TGCGCCAGCACGTTAATTGGGGGCGGGACCCCCACAGATACGCAGTATTTT. Translation: CASTLIGGGTPTDTQYF.

V usage is TRBV10-1 and J usage is TRBJ2-7, with 11 bases matching TRBD1. V lost 6 bases and J lost 7; bases outside the gene matches: 8. The CDR3 spans 14 residues. Germline V CDR1 and CDR2: WNHNN, SYGVQD (reference sequence). The CDR3: CASSEGQGAREQYF. CDR3 DNA: TGCGCCAGCAGCGAAGGACAGGGGGCTCGGGAGCAGTACTTC.

The rearrangement uses TRBV5-4 and TRBJ2-1; 7 bases map to TRBD1. V lost 4 bases to trimming and J lost 0 bases; unmatched junction nucleotides: 4. There are 15 residues in the CDR3. The germline gives CDR1 SGHNT, CDR2 YYREEE (reference sequence). CDR3 DNA sequence: TGTGCCAGCAGCGTGCGACAGGGCTCCTACAATGAGCAGTTCTTC. Its protein product is CASSVRQGSYNEQFF.

This clone was observed a single time. The V call is TRBV6-6, the J call TRBJ1-5, with D possibly being TRBD1 (5 bases). Trimming pared 0 bases from V and 4 bases from J, leaving 10 bases between. Germline-derived CDR1 and CDR2 are MNHNY and SVGAGI (reference sequence). This CDR3 comprises 15 residues. CDR3 bases: TGTGCCAGCAGTTACTCGGGGCGGCCTAATCAGCCCCAGCATTTT. Translation gives CASSYSGRPNQPQHF.

The chain joins TRBV19 to TRBJ1-1; maybe TRBD1 (5 bases). The CDR3 spans 15 residues. V lost 3 bases and J lost 4, with 15 bases in between. Germline CDR1 LNHDA, CDR2 SQIVND (reference sequence). The CDR3 protein is CASSIMGGSGTEAFF. CDR3 nucleotides: TGTGCCAGTAGTATTATGGGGGGTTCGGGCACTGAAGCTTTCTTT.

The chain has TRBV11-2 and TRBJ2-7; D is undetermined. The CDR3 has 13 residues. V dropped 1 base and J dropped 1 base, with 5 bases sitting between them. From germline, CDR1 is SGHAT and CDR2 FQNNGV. This chain's CDR3 is CASSLVGSYEQYF. CDR3 coding DNA: TGTGCCAGCAGCTTAGTTGGGTCCTACGAGCAGTACTTC.

CDR3 DNA: TGTGCCATCACCTTAGGCACAGGGTCCTATGGCTACACCTTC. Encoded protein: CAITLGTGSYGYTF. V gene TRBV10-3 combines with J gene TRBJ1-2; a possible D gene is TRBD1 (6 bases). Germline V gene lookup returns CDR1 ENHRY and CDR2 SYGVKD. The V end lost 7 bases, the J end lost 4 bases, and 16 bases lay between the germline ends. This CDR3 region has 14 residues.

On this clone: The sample holds other DNA sequences that translate to the same CDR3. The rearrangement uses TRBV6-5 and TRBJ2-7, with D maybe TRBD1 (5 bases). Per the germline V gene, CDR1 is MNHEY and CDR2 is SVGAGI. The CDR3 runs 14 residues. V was cut by 2 bases and J by 1 base, with 9 bases left in between. In nucleotides, the CDR3 is TGTGCCAGCAGTTACGGGCAGGGATCCTACGAGCAGTACTTC. Amino acids: CASSYGQGSYEQYF.

The V call is TRBV5-8, the J call TRBJ2-2, with 10 bases aligning to TRBD2. The germline V gene has CDR1 SGHTS and CDR2 YDEGEE. V lost 1 base and J lost 4; bases outside the gene matches: 10. The CDR3 covers 18 residues. The CDR3 nucleotides are TGTGCCAGCAGCTTGATGACTAGCGGGCCCCCGGGCACCGGGGAGCTGTTTTTT. Encoded protein: CASSLMTSGPPGTGELFF.

The J gene is TRBJ1-6, the V gene TRBV18; TRBD1 is a possible D gene (5 bases). The V gene lost 6 bases and the J gene lost 10 bases, with 19 bases spanning the gap. The CDR3 has 15 amino acids. Germline V CDR1 and CDR2: KGHSH, LQKENI. CDR3 region: CASSPRDESESPLHF. CDR3 sequence (DNA): TGTGCCAGCTCCCCCAGGGATGAGAGTGAATCACCCCTCCACTTT.

J is TRBJ1-1 and V is TRBV2; maybe TRBD1 (5 bases). CDR3 size: 13 residues. V dropped 3 bases and J dropped 6 bases, with 11 bases sitting between them. Germline V CDR1 and CDR2: SNHLY, FYNNEI. The CDR3 sequence is CASSDRGLAEAFF. For the CDR3, the DNA is TGTGCCAGCAGTGATCGGGGACTCGCTGAAGCTTTCTTT. Drawing the rest from reference TRBV2 and TRBJ1-1, the complete variable domain is EPEVTQTPSHQVTQMGQEVILRCVPISNHLYFYWYRQILGQKVEFLVSFYNNEISEKSEIFDDQFSVERPDGSNFTLKIRSTKLEDSAMYFCASSDRGLAEAFFGQGTRLTVV.

The chain couples TRBV6-5 to TRBJ1-5; 7 nucleotides align to TRBD1. Per the germline V gene, CDR1 is MNHEY and CDR2 is SVGAGI. The V gene end was trimmed by 4 bases and the J gene end by 6 bases; junction bases not matched to a gene: 6. The CDR3 is 14 residues long. This chain's CDR3 is CASSFDREGQPQHF. DNA for the CDR3: TGTGCCAGCAGTTTCGACAGGGAAGGTCAGCCCCAGCATTTT.